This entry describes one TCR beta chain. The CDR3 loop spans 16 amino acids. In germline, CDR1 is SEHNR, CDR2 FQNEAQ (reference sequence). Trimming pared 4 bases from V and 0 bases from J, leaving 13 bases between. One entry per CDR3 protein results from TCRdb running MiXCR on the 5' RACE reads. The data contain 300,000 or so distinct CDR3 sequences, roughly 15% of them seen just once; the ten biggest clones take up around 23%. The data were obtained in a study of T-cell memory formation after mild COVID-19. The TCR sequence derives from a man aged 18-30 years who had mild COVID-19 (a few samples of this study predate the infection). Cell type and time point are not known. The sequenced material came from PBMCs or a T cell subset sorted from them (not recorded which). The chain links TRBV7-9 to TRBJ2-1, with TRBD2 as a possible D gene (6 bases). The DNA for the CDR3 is TGTGCCAGCAGCTCAGAGGGGACTTTCTCCTACAATGAGCAGTTCTTC. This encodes CASSSEGTFSYNEQFF. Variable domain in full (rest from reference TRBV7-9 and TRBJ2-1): DTGVSQNPRHKITKRGQNVTFRCDPISEHNRLYWYRQTLGQGPEFLTYFQNEAQLEKSRLLSDRFSAERPKGSFSTLEIQRTEQGDSAMYLCASSSEGTFSYNEQFFGPGTRLTVL.